A single sample gave rise to the 10 T cell receptor beta chains below, sequenced in a study of siplizumab effects on memory and regulatory T cells. Produced via immunoSEQ multiplex PCR; TCRdb's table is partial and in-frame only. Of several thousand clones in the sample, 45% to 50% were seen once. The antigens of these receptors remain unknown. Cells from the mixed lymphocyte reaction were cocultured for roughly six days at 37°C. Sample: CFSE-low (dividing) CD8+ T cells sorted from an allogeneic mixed lymphocyte reaction. The source is a human donor in good health; the cells came from an allogeneic mixed lymphocyte reaction. Some clones in this sample may be carry-over from other donors' samples.

The chain is built from TRBV19 and TRBJ1-4; no reliable D call. Germline lookup yields CDR1 LNHDA and CDR2 SQIVND (reference sequence). The germline V and J ends were trimmed by 7 bases and 0 bases, with 15 bases remaining between them. This CDR3 comprises 16 residues. This CDR3 is CASKMMSAATNEKLFF. The CDR3 bases are TGTGCCAGTAAGATGATGAGCGCCGCAACTAATGAAAAACTGTTTTTT.

This clone has a handful of counts. V usage is TRBV19 and J usage is TRBJ2-2; no firm D call. CDR1 and CDR2 (germline): LNHDA, SQIVND (reference sequence). The CDR3 totals 13 residues. Trimming left V 6 bases short and J 7 bases short, with 12 bases between. CDR3 sequence: CASSPTSVGELFF. In nucleotides, the CDR3 is TGTGCCAGTAGCCCAACATCGGTCGGGGAGCTGTTTTTT.

The chain couples TRBV25-1 to TRBJ2-1, with D perhaps TRBD2 (7 bases). This CDR3 region has 13 residues. Germline CDR1 MGHDK, CDR2 SYGVNS. Deletions cut 5 bases from V and 6 bases from J, with 11 bases between. The CDR3 nucleotides are TGTGCCAGCAGTTGGGGGGGGCGCAATGAGCAGTTCTTC. Translation: CASSWGGRNEQFF.

The chain combines TRBV19 with TRBJ2-3, with TRBD2 matching 12 bases. CDR3 length equals 16 residues. Germline V lookup: CDR1 LNHDA, CDR2 SQIVND (reference sequence). After removal of 2 bases from V and 4 bases from J, the junction contained 4 bases not matched to a gene. CDR3 nucleotides: TGTGCCAGTAGTATACTGGGACTAGCGGGCTCAGATACGCAGTATTTT. Its protein product is CASSILGLAGSDTQYF.

This rearrangement joins TRBV19 to TRBJ2-3; D gene ambiguous. V dropped 7 bases and J dropped 2 bases, with 13 bases sitting between them. The length of the CDR3 is 14 residues. The V gene's germline CDR1 is LNHDA and CDR2 SQIVND (reference sequence). The DNA for the CDR3 is TGTGCCAGTACTTCAGTTGGAAACACAGATACGCAGTATTTT. It specifies CASTSVGNTDTQYF.

This chain uses TRBV18 with TRBJ1-1; 7 nucleotides align to TRBD1. CDR1 and CDR2 (germline): KGHSH, LQKENI. The V segment lost 3 bases and the J segment 1 base; nucleotides outside the gene matches: 8. This CDR3 region has 16 residues. The CDR3 is CASSPKGAGSNTEAFF. Written as DNA, the CDR3 is TGTGCCAGCTCACCTAAGGGGGCGGGATCGAACACTGAAGCTTTCTTT.

This clone was counted a few times. The chain has TRBV27 and TRBJ2-7; 8 bases align to TRBD2. The CDR3 runs to 16 residues. The V gene's germline CDR1 is MNHEY and CDR2 SMNVEV (reference sequence). The V gene end was trimmed by 0 bases and the J gene end by 0 bases; junction bases not matched to a gene: 4. CDR3 sequence: CASSLSSGTLSYEQYF. CDR3 sequence (DNA): TGTGCCAGCAGTTTATCTAGCGGGACCCTCTCCTACGAGCAGTACTTC.

This chain joins TRBV10-3 and TRBJ1-1; D ambiguous. V gave up 3 bases and J gave up 5 bases, with 10 bases separating them. CDR3 length equals 13 residues. Per germline, CDR1 ENHRY and CDR2 SYGVKD. The CDR3 sequence: CAISELGRTEAFF. The DNA of the CDR3 is TGTGCCATCAGTGAACTCGGACGGACTGAAGCTTTCTTT.

The rearrangement joins TRBV19 to TRBJ2-1; no clear D. The CDR3 is made up of 11 amino acids. Germline assignment: CDR1 LNHDA and CDR2 SQIVND (reference sequence). The V and J ends lost 6 bases and 7 bases respectively, with 7 bases between them. The CDR3 reads CASRFLNEQFF. CDR3 in DNA: TGTGCCAGTAGGTTTCTTAATGAGCAGTTCTTC. Based on the CDR3 plus reference TRBV19 and TRBJ2-1, the full variable domain is DGGITQSPKYLFRKEGQNVTLSCEQNLNHDAMYWYRQDPGQGLRLIYYSQIVNDFQKGDIAEGYSVSREKKESFPLTVTSAQKNPTAFYLCASRFLNEQFFGPGTRLTVL.

The chain uses TRBV7-8 and TRBJ2-3; D might be TRBD1 (5 bases). The CDR3 spans 15 residues. CDR1 and CDR2 from the germline V gene are SGHVS and FQNEAQ. Trimming removed 1 base from V and 7 bases from J, with 15 bases in between. The CDR3 region is CASSLGWAAGNTQYF. The CDR3 DNA follows: TGTGCCAGCAGCTTAGGGTGGGCCGCAGGGAATACGCAGTATTTT.